Listed below are T cell receptor beta chains from one sample, sequenced in a study of blood T cell repertoires in COVID-19. Produced via immunoSEQ multiplex PCR; TCRdb's table is partial and in-frame only. Here the sample spans more than 300,000 clones, 70% to 90% being singletons. Sequenced material: peripheral blood. The receptors derive from a woman aged 30 to 39 with COVID-19, enrolled during active disease. The CDR3 runs from the conserved cysteine through the conserved F or W. The order of the fields is D gene, V gene, clone size, J gene, CDR3 DNA, CDR3 protein. A D gene is named only where the DNA matches it firmly. The size of a clone is reported for some rows only, either as once, few or many, or as a class for expanded clones.

>.|TRBV4-3|.|TRBJ1-3
TGCGCCAGCAGCCTTCGCCTTAGCTCTGGAAACACCATATATTTT
CASSLRLSSGNTIYF
>.|TRBV7-9|.|TRBJ2-7
TGTGCCAGCAGCTTAGATCAGGGGGGATCGCACTTC
CASSLDQGGSHF
>TRBD2|TRBV13|few|TRBJ2-7
TGTGCCAGCAGCTTAGGCGTAGGCGGGGGGTACGAGCAGTACTTC
CASSLGVGGGYEQYF
>TRBD2|TRBV7-8|once|TRBJ2-5
TGTGCCAGCAGCCATACATTCGCTAGCGGCCTCGGAGAGACCCAGTACTTC
CASSHTFASGLGETQYF
>TRBD2|TRBV6-5|.|TRBJ2-1
TGTGCCAGCAGCCCACTAGCGGGGGAGCAGTTCTTC
CASSPLAGEQFF
>.|TRBV6-5|.|TRBJ2-7
TGTGCCAGCAGAACTGATGCCTACGAGCAGTACTTC
CASRTDAYEQYF
>TRBD2|TRBV19|once|TRBJ2-7
TGTGCCAGTAGTACGGGTAGCGGGGCCTGGGAGCAGTACTTC
CASSTGSGAWEQYF
>.|TRBV7-3|.|TRBJ2-3
TGTGCCAGCAGCTCCCTCGGGGATACGCAGTATTTT
CASSSLGDTQYF
>TRBD1|TRBV10-3|.|TRBJ2-4
TGTGCCATCAGGGCTGACAGGGGTGCCAAAAACATTCAGTACTTC
CAIRADRGAKNIQYF
>TRBD1|TRBV5-1|.|TRBJ2-5
TGCGCCAGCAGCTTACAGGGGCAAGAGACCCAGTACTTC
CASSLQGQETQYF
>.|TRBV6-2/TRBV6-3|.|TRBJ2-6
TGTGCCAGCAGCTCGGACATAACTGGGGCCAACGTCCTGACTTTC
CASSSDITGANVLTF
>.|TRBV6-4|once|TRBJ2-6
TGTGCCAGCAGTGAGCGGGGTACCCCTTTTGGGGCCAACGTCCTGACTTTC
CASSERGTPFGANVLTF
>.|TRBV9|.|TRBJ2-7
TGTGCCAGCAGCCCCGGGCAGGGCGGCGAGCAGTACTTC
CASSPGQGGEQYF
>.|TRBV5-4|.|TRBJ2-7
TGTGCCAGCAGCTTGTCAGGCAGAACCTACGAGCAGTACTTC
CASSLSGRTYEQYF
>TRBD2|TRBV6-6|.|TRBJ2-1
TGTGCCAGCAGTCTCGGGGCGGGGCGCAGGCGGGAGGTCTCCTACAATGAGCAGTTCTTC
CASSLGAGRRREVSYNEQFF
>TRBD1|TRBV7-2|.|TRBJ2-7
TGTGCCAGCAGCTCAGCCGGGACAGGGGGTCGCGAGCAGTACTTC
CASSSAGTGGREQYF
>.|TRBV4-1|.|TRBJ2-1
TGCGCCAGCAGCCAAGTCGTCTCCGAGCAGTTCTTC
CASSQVVSEQFF
>TRBD1|TRBV19|.|TRBJ1-1
TGTGCCAGTAGGGCTTGGCAGGGGGATATGAACACTGAAGCTTTCTTT
CASRAWQGDMNTEAFF
>.|TRBV6-1|.|TRBJ2-2
TGTGCCAGCAGTGAAGCAAACTGGTCCACCGGGGAGCTGTTTTTT
CASSEANWSTGELFF
>.|TRBV7-9|once|TRBJ2-3
TGTGCCAGCAGCTTATCTGGCCAAGTGGATACGCAGTATTTT
CASSLSGQVDTQYF
>.|TRBV6-5|.|TRBJ2-7
TGTGCCAGCAGTTCCCCCTTGGGCGGGAACGACGAGCAGTACTTC
CASSSPLGGNDEQYF
>.|TRBV4-1|.|TRBJ1-4
TGCGCCAGCAGCCCCCCCGGGGAAATGGGACTGTTTTTT
CASSPPGEMGLFF
>.|TRBV19|once|TRBJ1-1
TGTGCCAGTACCCCCTTTATACTACCAGACACTGAAGCTTTCTTT
CASTPFILPDTEAFF
>TRBD1|TRBV2|few|TRBJ1-3
TGTGCCAGCAGGGGACAGGCGTTCTCTGGAAACACCATATATTTT
CASRGQAFSGNTIYF
>TRBD1|TRBV5-8|.|TRBJ2-4
TGTGCCAGCAGCTCGGGGACAGGGGGCGAGTCGGACAAAAACATTCAGTACTTC
CASSSGTGGESDKNIQYF
>TRBD1|TRBV10-3|.|TRBJ2-5
TGTGCCATCACCAGGGACAGCGGAGAGACCCAGTACTTC
CAITRDSGETQYF
>TRBD2|TRBV9|.|TRBJ2-2
TGTGCCAGCAGCGGGACTAGGAGGAACACCGGGGAGCTGTTTTTT
CASSGTRRNTGELFF
>TRBD1|TRBV6-5|.|TRBJ1-1
TGTGCCAGCAGTTACTCGACAGGGCTCATGAACACTGAAGCTTTCTTT
CASSYSTGLMNTEAFF
>TRBD2|TRBV30|.|TRBJ2-1
TGTGCCTGGACTGTAGAGAGCGGGAGGGCCCAGGGGCAGTTCTTC
CAWTVESGRAQGQFF
>TRBD2|TRBV3-1/TRBV3-2|.|TRBJ2-7
TGTGCCAGCAGCCAAGAATCCGGGAGGGCCCGTTACGAGCAGTACTTC
CASSQESGRARYEQYF
>TRBD1|TRBV19|.|TRBJ1-2
TGTGCCAGCCAAACCCCTGGAGGGGGCGCCTATGGCTACACCTTC
CASQTPGGGAYGYTF
>TRBD1|TRBV29-1|.|TRBJ2-7
TGCAGCGTTCGGACAGGCCCCGGCGAGCAGTACTTC
CSVRTGPGEQYF
>.|TRBV7-9|.|TRBJ1-4
TGTGCCAGCAGCGACGGCGGGGGGGCTAATGAAAAACTGTTTTTT
CASSDGGGANEKLFF
>TRBD2|TRBV5-1|.|TRBJ2-2
TGCGCCAGCAGCGCAGGGACTAGCGGGAGTACCTCGAGCACCGGGGAGCTGTTTTTT
CASSAGTSGSTSSTGELFF
>TRBD2|TRBV10-3|.|TRBJ2-7
TGTGCCATCAGTGGGGGACTAGCGGGAAACGAGCAGTACTTC
CAISGGLAGNEQYF
>TRBD1|TRBV6-5|.|TRBJ2-7
TGTGCCAGCAGGAAGGGACAGGGGGGCTCCTACGAGCAGTACTTC
CASRKGQGGSYEQYF
>TRBD1|TRBV30|.|TRBJ1-1
TGTGCCTGGACCGACAGGGTTGACACTGAAGCTTTCTTT
CAWTDRVDTEAFF
>TRBD2|TRBV6-5|once|TRBJ2-1
TGTGCCAGCAGTTCCGGACTAGCGGGAGCAAATGAGCAGTTCTTC
CASSSGLAGANEQFF
>.|TRBV19|many|TRBJ2-3
TGTGCCAGCCGCCCCGGAGTACGCACAGATACGCAGTATTTT
CASRPGVRTDTQYF
>TRBD2|TRBV3-1/TRBV3-2|few|TRBJ2-7
TGTGCCAGCAGCCAAGATCGGGGTAGCGGGAGAATCGGGTACGAGCAGTACTTC
CASSQDRGSGRIGYEQYF
>TRBD1|TRBV19|.|TRBJ2-3
TGTGCCAGTAGCCGTTTGGGACAGGGGACAGATACGCAGTATTTT
CASSRLGQGTDTQYF
>.|TRBV12-3/TRBV12-4|.|TRBJ2-5
TGTGCCAGCAGTTTAGAGCCCCAAGAGACCCAGTACTTC
CASSLEPQETQYF
>.|TRBV28|.|TRBJ1-2
TGTGCCAGCAGTTTCCCCGGGGGGGAGCACTATGGCTACACCTTC
CASSFPGGEHYGYTF
>.|TRBV3-1/TRBV3-2|few|TRBJ2-7
TGTGCCAGCAGCCGCACCGAAGGCGGGCCCGGTGGCGAGCAGTACTTC
CASSRTEGGPGGEQYF
>TRBD1|TRBV2|.|TRBJ1-4
TGTGCCAGCAGTCCAAACAGGGGGGTTAATGAAAAACTGTTTTTT
CASSPNRGVNEKLFF
>TRBD2|TRBV5-1|.|TRBJ2-7
TGCGCCAGCAGCCAGGGACTAGCGGGACTTTACGAGCAGTACTTC
CASSQGLAGLYEQYF
>.|TRBV7-9|.|TRBJ2-7
TGTGCCAGCAGCTTAGTAGACAGTTACGAGCAGTACTTC
CASSLVDSYEQYF
>.|TRBV28|.|TRBJ2-1
TGTGCCAGCAGTTTAACGGTCTTGCAGGGAAGAGAGCAGTTCTTC
CASSLTVLQGREQFF
>TRBD2|TRBV20-1|.|TRBJ2-4
TGCAGTGCTAGTCTCGGGACTAGCGGGAGGTTCCTGTACTTC
CSASLGTSGRFLYF
>.|TRBV3-1/TRBV3-2|.|TRBJ1-5
TGTGCCAGCAGCCAGGGGCGGAGGGTGAGCAATCAGCCCCAGCATTTT
CASSQGRRVSNQPQHF
>TRBD2|TRBV5-1|.|TRBJ2-7
TGCGCCAGCAGCGGAGCGGGAGCCTACGAGCAGTACTTC
CASSGAGAYEQYF
>TRBD1|TRBV27|.|TRBJ2-7
TGTGCCAGCAGTCCCCGACCGGGACAGCGCCGCCATGATACCTACGAGCAGTACTTC
CASSPRPGQRRHDTYEQYF
>TRBD1|TRBV29-1|.|TRBJ2-5
TGCAGCACCCGACAGGGTTTTGTCGAAGAGACCCAGTACTTC
CSTRQGFVEETQYF
>.|TRBV2|.|TRBJ1-3
TGTGCCAGCTGGCGGACTGGAAACACCATATATTTT
CASWRTGNTIYF